These T cell receptor beta chains were read from a single sample in a study of patients and donors after allogeneic stem cell transplantation. Each CDR3 protein gets one entry after TCRdb re-called the RT-PCR reads with MiXCR. The data show about 110,000 distinct CDR3 sequences, less than 45% seen once. The sequenced sample was blood, either unsorted or a sorted T cell fraction (not recorded which). The receptors were sampled from a human donor who was either an allogeneic HSCT recipient or a stem cell or donor lymphocyte infusion donor (not recorded which). It is not recorded whose cells these are; they may come from a transplant donor. CDR3s include the opening cysteine and the closing phenylalanine or tryptophan. The D gene is left open where the match is weak. Part of the rows lack a size; the others show once, few, many or a class for expanded clones.

CDR3 length	J gene	clone size	V gene	D gene	CDR3 DNA	CDR3 protein
18	TRBJ2-6	-	TRBV7-2	-	TGTGCCAGCAGCACACTTTGGCTAGCCTACTCTGGGGCCAACGTCCTGACTTTC	CASSTLWLAYSGANVLTF
16	TRBJ2-1	-	TRBV7-9	TRBD2	TGTGCCAGCAGCTTCAAACTAGCGGGAGACTGGAATGAGCAGTTCTTC	CASSFKLAGDWNEQFF
16	TRBJ1-4	few	TRBV7-9	-	TGTGCCAGCAGCTTAGCTGGGCGGGGAACTAATGAAAAACTGTTTTTT	CASSLAGRGTNEKLFF
16	TRBJ2-1	-	TRBV5-1	TRBD2	TGCGCCAGCAGCTTGGATTTGCTAGCGGGGTACAATGAGCAGTTCTTC	CASSLDLLAGYNEQFF
17	TRBJ2-5	-	TRBV5-1	-	TGCGCCAGCAGCTTGGAGGGTTTGGGGATACGGTTGGAGACCCAGTACTTC	CASSLEGLGIRLETQYF
14	TRBJ2-7	few	TRBV12-3/TRBV12-4	-	TGTGCCAGCAGGCCCGCAGGGTCACCGGGCGAGCAGTACTTC	CASRPAGSPGEQYF
17	TRBJ2-3	-	TRBV5-1	-	TGCGCCAGCAGCCGTTCCAGAGGAAACCCGCAGGGCGATACGCAGTATTTT	CASSRSRGNPQGDTQYF
17	TRBJ2-3	once	TRBV27	-	TGTGCCAGCAGCCTAGACCCCCAAGACAGTGGAGCAGATACGCAGTATTTT	CASSLDPQDSGADTQYF
14	TRBJ1-5	few	TRBV18	-	TGTGCCAGCTCACCGGTGGAGGAAGGAGCGCCCCAGCATTTT	CASSPVEEGAPQHF
17	TRBJ2-3	-	TRBV7-2	-	TGTGCCAGCAGCTTAGGGTCTTGGCCTCCTAGCACAGATACGCAGTATTTT	CASSLGSWPPSTDTQYF
14	TRBJ2-6	few	TRBV15	-	TGTGCCACCAGCAGAGTCACTGGGGCCAACGTCCTGACTTTC	CATSRVTGANVLTF
13	TRBJ1-1	-	TRBV7-2	-	TGTGCCAGCAGCCCCAGGAGGTGGACTGAAGCTTTCTTT	CASSPRRWTEAFF
13	TRBJ2-3	-	TRBV30	-	TGTGCCTGGAGTGTAAAGGGGGCAGATACGCAGTATTTT	CAWSVKGADTQYF
12	TRBJ1-1	-	TRBV29-1	-	TGCAGCGTTGTAGGGGGATACACTGAAGCTTTCTTT	CSVVGGYTEAFF
14	TRBJ1-4	-	TRBV20-1	-	TGCAGTGCTAGAGATCGACAGCTTAATGAAAAACTGTTTTTT	CSARDRQLNEKLFF
15	TRBJ1-1	few	TRBV29-1	TRBD1	TGCAGCGTTGAAACACAGGGGGTAGGGAACACTGAAGCTTTCTTT	CSVETQGVGNTEAFF
14	TRBJ2-3	few	TRBV20-1	-	TGCAGTGCTAATTACAGGGCTAGCACAGATACGCAGTATTTT	CSANYRASTDTQYF
15	TRBJ1-5	many	TRBV27	TRBD1	TGTGCCAGCAGTATCCGGACAGGGGGCAATCAGCCCCAGCATTTT	CASSIRTGGNQPQHF